A single sample gave rise to the 9 T cell receptor beta chains below, sequenced in a study of type 1 and type 2 diabetes patients (dated by TCRdb to about 2016). The listed sequencing device is Illumina MiSeq. Genomic DNA from sorted T cell subsets served as template for TCRbeta CDR3 amplification. The TCRbeta CDR3 region was amplified by multiplex PCR with 30 forward and 13 reverse primers. In-frame beta chains were kept once TCRdb had trimmed the public reads at Q25 with fastp and called clones with MiXCR. Duplicate CDR3 protein sequences are folded into a single record with the most common DNA and genes. This sample holds 280,000 or so distinct CDR3 sequences; 45% to 60% were observed only once. Clones ranked in the top ten supply approximately 13% of the sample. The sample was peripheral blood mononuclear cells (PBMCs). These TCRs come from a man younger than 30 with type 2 diabetes.

The chain joins TRBV7-6 to TRBJ2-4, with TRBD2 as a possible D gene (6 bases). Germline assignment: CDR1 SGHVS and CDR2 FNYEAQ. The ends were cut back, 6 bases at V and 8 bases at J, with 17 bases in the middle. The CDR3 contains 14 residues. The CDR3: CASSERQGGDIQYF. The DNA of the CDR3 is TGTGCCAGCAGTGAACGGCAGGGAGGCGACATTCAGTACTTC.

The chain joins TRBV19 to TRBJ2-5; 9 bases are shared with TRBD1. This CDR3 has 14 amino acids. The V and J ends lost 5 bases and 3 bases, in that order; junction bases with no gene match: 4. In germline, CDR1 is LNHDA, CDR2 SQIVND (reference sequence). The DNA of the CDR3 is TGTGCCAGTAGTTATCGGGACAGGGAAGAGACCCAGTACTTC. Protein sequence: CASSYRDREETQYF.

This clonotype has only a few counts. This chain connects TRBV7-2 to TRBJ2-3; no firm D call. The CDR3 covers 14 residues. Germline CDR1 and CDR2: SGHTA and FQGNSA. Deletions cut 2 bases from V and 0 bases from J, with 6 bases between. CDR3 loop: CASSLMASTDTQYF. CDR3 in DNA: TGTGCCAGCAGCTTAATGGCTAGCACAGATACGCAGTATTTT.

The chain joins TRBV7-8 to TRBJ1-5; 9 bases agree with TRBD1. Germline loops: CDR1 SGHVS, CDR2 FQNEAQ. After removal of 3 bases from V and 6 bases from J, the junction contained 9 bases not matched to a gene. The CDR3 sequence is 16 residues long. CDR3 sequence: CASSFNTGGAAQPQHF. CDR3 DNA: TGTGCCAGCAGCTTTAATACAGGGGGCGCTGCTCAGCCCCAGCATTTT.

The chain has TRBV15 and TRBJ1-2; weak D call: TRBD1 (6 bases). This CDR3 has 14 amino acids. Germline-derived CDR1 and CDR2 are LNHNV and YYDKDF (reference sequence). Trimming cost V 7 bases and J 4 bases, with 16 bases left between them. CDR3: CATTPPGESYGYTF. CDR3 nucleotides: TGTGCCACCACCCCCCCAGGGGAAAGCTATGGCTACACCTTC.

CDR3 residues: CASSGPVRGRELNNEQFF. Written as DNA, the CDR3 is TGTGCCAGCAGTGGCCCGGTAAGGGGGCGGGAGTTAAACAATGAGCAGTTCTTC. The gene calls are TRBV25-1 and TRBJ2-1, with D perhaps TRBD1 or TRBD2 (7 bases each). Germline loops: CDR1 MGHDK, CDR2 SYGVNS. The V end lost 4 bases, the J end lost 5 bases, and 24 bases lay between the germline ends. CDR3 length equals 18 residues.

This clonotype was seen just once. The chain uses TRBV12-3 or TRBV12-4 and TRBJ1-5; 7 bases fit TRBD1. The junction had 4 bases not matched to a gene; V was cut back by 2 bases and J by 6 bases. CDR3 length: 14 residues. CDR3 residues: CASSLSRGIQPQHF. The CDR3 nucleotides read TGTGCCAGCAGTTTAAGCAGGGGGATTCAGCCCCAGCATTTT.

This clonotype turned up a few times. The V and J genes are TRBV2 and TRBJ2-1; D may match TRBD1 or TRBD2 (5 bases each). CDR3 length: 17 residues. Germline V lookup: CDR1 SNHLY, CDR2 FYNNEI. Trimming left V 8 bases short and J 0 bases short, with 20 bases between. The CDR3 region is CASPKGTWGSSYNEQFF. The DNA for the CDR3 is TGTGCCAGCCCTAAGGGCACGTGGGGGAGCTCCTACAATGAGCAGTTCTTC. The complete variable domain, with remaining parts taken from reference TRBV2 and TRBJ2-1, reads EPEVTQTPSHQVTQMGQEVILRCVPISNHLYFYWYRQILGQKVEFLVSFYNNEISEKSEIFDDQFSVERPDGSNFTLKIRSTKLEDSAMYFCASPKGTWGSSYNEQFFGPGTRLTVL.

This clonotype has at least ten counts. The rearrangement links TRBV19 to TRBJ1-1, with D unclear. The CDR3 spans 13 residues. The V end lost 1 base, the J end lost 1 base, and 4 bases lay between the germline ends. Germline CDR1 LNHDA, CDR2 SQIVND (reference sequence). In DNA, the CDR3 is TGTGCCAGTAGTATAGCGAGGAACACTGAAGCTTTCTTT. This sequence encodes CASSIARNTEAFF.